Below, one TCR beta chain is given with its context. Deletions cut 2 bases from V and 5 bases from J, with 9 bases between. The CDR3 loop spans 13 amino acids. Per germline, CDR1 SGHAT and CDR2 FQDESV (reference sequence). This sample is drawn from a study of blood T cell repertoires in COVID-19. Original processing notes: From reference gene primer amplification, estimates of nucleated cell counts were derived. TCRdb's copy holds only in-frame clones and misses some; the assay was immunoSEQ multiplex PCR. V, J and clone size reflect that table, while D and trimming were determined from the DNA. The sample has fewer than 250,000 clones; 88% are singletons.

The chain employs TRBV11-1 and TRBJ1-1, with D unresolved. The sequenced material came from peripheral blood. This receptor was taken from a man in his forties or fifties with acute or convalescent COVID-19. The CDR3 is CASSLQFQTEAFF. The CDR3 region has the DNA TGTGCCAGCAGCTTACAGTTTCAGACTGAAGCTTTCTTT.